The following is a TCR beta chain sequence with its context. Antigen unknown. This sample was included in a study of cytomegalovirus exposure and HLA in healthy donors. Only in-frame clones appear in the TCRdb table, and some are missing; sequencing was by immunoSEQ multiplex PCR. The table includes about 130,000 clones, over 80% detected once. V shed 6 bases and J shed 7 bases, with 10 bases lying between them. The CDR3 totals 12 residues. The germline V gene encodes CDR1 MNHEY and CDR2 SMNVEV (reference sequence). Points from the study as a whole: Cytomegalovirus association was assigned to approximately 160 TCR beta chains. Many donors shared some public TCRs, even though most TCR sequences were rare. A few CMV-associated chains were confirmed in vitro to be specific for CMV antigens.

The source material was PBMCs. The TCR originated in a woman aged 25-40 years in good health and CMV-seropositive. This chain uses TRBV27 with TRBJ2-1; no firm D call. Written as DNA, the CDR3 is TGTGCCAGCAGCCATAACAGTAATGAGCAGTTCTTC. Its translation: CASSHNSNEQFF.